The sequence of this T cell receptor (beta chain) was determined in a study of T cells after somatic rescue of genetic block. Assay used: immunoSEQ multiplex PCR; TCRdb lists only in-frame clones, some missing. The sample includes 95,000 to 120,000 clones, about 89% of them seen just once. This sequence originates from a woman aged 18-29 years. The source material was peripheral blood mononuclear cells (PBMCs).

This CDR3 reads CASSPVPQGSTF. CDR3 coding DNA: TGTGCCAGCTCACCGGTGCCACAGGGAAGCACCTTC. The chain carries TRBV18 and TRBJ1-2, with a possible D match to TRBD1 (6 bases). This CDR3 is 12 amino acids long. Germline loops: CDR1 KGHSH, CDR2 LQKENI. V lost 3 bases and J lost 13, with 15 bases in between. The variable domain in full, completed from reference TRBV18 and TRBJ1-2, reads NAGVMQNPRHLVRRRGQEARLRCSPMKGHSHVYWYRQLPEEGLKFMVYLQKENIIDESGMPKERFSAEFPKEGPSILRIQQVVRGDSAAYFCASSPVPQGSTFGSGTRLTVV.